This TCR beta chain appears in the sequencing data of a study of cytomegalovirus exposure and HLA in healthy donors. CDR1 and CDR2 (germline): SGHTA, FQGNSA. The CDR3 covers 15 residues. Trimming took off 2 bases at V and 1 base at J, with 12 bases between the two ends. It was with 60 Vbeta and 13 Jbeta primers that the PCR ran. As processed by the authors: An analysis performed later counted about 80 million unique TCR beta chains (roughly 11 million of them shared). This table comes from immunoSEQ multiplex PCR, and its TCRdb copy is limited to in-frame clones, with some not included. The DNA gave D and trimming, while V, J and clone size come from that table. Its clone listing holds 100,000 to 150,000 clones.

The receptor was derived from a young man in good health and CMV-seronegative. The sequenced sample consisted of PBMCs. The chain has TRBV7-2 and TRBJ2-7, with D perhaps TRBD2 (5 bases). The CDR3 protein is CASSLRPGSSYEQYF. CDR3 nucleotides: TGTGCCAGCAGCTTAAGGCCGGGAAGTTCCTACGAGCAGTACTTC.